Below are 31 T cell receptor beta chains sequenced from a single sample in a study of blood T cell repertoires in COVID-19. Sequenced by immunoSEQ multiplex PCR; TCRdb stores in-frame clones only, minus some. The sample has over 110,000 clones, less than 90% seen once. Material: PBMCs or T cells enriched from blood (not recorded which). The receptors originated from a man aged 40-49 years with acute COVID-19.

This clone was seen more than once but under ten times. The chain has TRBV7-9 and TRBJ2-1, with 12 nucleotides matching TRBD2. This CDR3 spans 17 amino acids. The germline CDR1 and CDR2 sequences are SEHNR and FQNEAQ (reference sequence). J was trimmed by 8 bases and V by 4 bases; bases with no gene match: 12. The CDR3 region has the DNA TGTGCCAGCAGCTCAGCACCTCTAGCGGGAGGGCCGTATGAGCAGTTCTTC. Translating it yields CASSSAPLAGGPYEQFF.

Here the CDR3 reads CASSPGQVDEQFF. The CDR3 region has the DNA TGTGCCAGCAGCCCAGGACAGGTGGATGAGCAGTTCTTC. The chain joins TRBV5-4 to TRBJ2-1; 7 nucleotides line up with TRBD1. Trimming removed 4 bases from V and 8 bases from J; junction bases left unmatched: 6. CDR1 and CDR2 (germline): SGHNT, YYREEE (reference sequence). The CDR3 spans 13 residues.

For the CDR3, the DNA is TGTGCCACCTCACCGGCGGGCGGGAGACTTGAGCAGTTCTTC. Amino acids: CATSPAGGRLEQFF. V is TRBV6-5 and J is TRBJ2-1; 7 positions match TRBD2. Germline values: CDR1 MNHEY, CDR2 SVGAGI. The CDR3 is 14 amino acids. The junction had 15 bases not matched to a gene; V was cut back by 10 bases and J by 9 bases.

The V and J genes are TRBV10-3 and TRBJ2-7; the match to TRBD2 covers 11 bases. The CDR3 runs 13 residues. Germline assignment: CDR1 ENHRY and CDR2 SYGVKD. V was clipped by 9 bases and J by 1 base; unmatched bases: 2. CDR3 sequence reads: CAIWTSGSYEQYF. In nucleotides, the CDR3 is TGTGCCATTTGGACTAGCGGGTCCTACGAGCAGTACTTC.

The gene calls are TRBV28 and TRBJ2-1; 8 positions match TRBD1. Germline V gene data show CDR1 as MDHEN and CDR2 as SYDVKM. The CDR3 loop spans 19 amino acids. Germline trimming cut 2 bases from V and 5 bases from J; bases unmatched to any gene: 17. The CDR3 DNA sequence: TGTGCCAGCAGTTTAGGGTTCGGCAGGGGGCAGCTAAAGAACAATGAGCAGTTCTTC. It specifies CASSLGFGRGQLKNNEQFF.

CDR3 sequence reads: CASSQAGRETQYF. CDR3 DNA sequence: TGCGCCAGCAGCCAAGCAGGGCGGGAGACCCAGTACTTC. The gene calls are TRBV4-1 and TRBJ2-5, with D perhaps matching TRBD1 (5 bases). Trimming removed 1 base at V and 5 bases at J, with 8 bases between. The germline V gene has CDR1 MGHRA and CDR2 YSYEKL. CDR3 length: 13 amino acids.

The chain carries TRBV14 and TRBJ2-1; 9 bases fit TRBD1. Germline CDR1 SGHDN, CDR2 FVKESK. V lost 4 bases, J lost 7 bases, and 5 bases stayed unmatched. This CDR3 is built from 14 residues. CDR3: CASSLGQGGNEQFF. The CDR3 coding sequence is TGTGCCAGCAGCCTGGGACAGGGTGGAAATGAGCAGTTCTTC.

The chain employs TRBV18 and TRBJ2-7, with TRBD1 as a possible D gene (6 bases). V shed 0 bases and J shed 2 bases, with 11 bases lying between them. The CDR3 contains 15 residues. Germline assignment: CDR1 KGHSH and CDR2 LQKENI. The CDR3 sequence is CASSPPSRDTYEQYF. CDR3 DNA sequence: TGTGCCAGCTCACCACCATCCAGGGACACCTACGAGCAGTACTTC.

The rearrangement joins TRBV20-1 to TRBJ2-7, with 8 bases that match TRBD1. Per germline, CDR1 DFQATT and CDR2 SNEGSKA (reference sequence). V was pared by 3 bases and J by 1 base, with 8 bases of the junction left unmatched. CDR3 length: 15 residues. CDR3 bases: TGCAGTGCTAGTCCCCTGGACAGGGCATCCTACGAGCAGTACTTC. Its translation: CSASPLDRASYEQYF.

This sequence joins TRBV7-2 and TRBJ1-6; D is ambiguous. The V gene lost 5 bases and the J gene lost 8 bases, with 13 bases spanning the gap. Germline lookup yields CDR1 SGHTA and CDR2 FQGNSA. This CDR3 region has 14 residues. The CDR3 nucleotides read TGTGCCAGCAGCCCAGTCCCAGGTGATTCACCCCTCCACTTT. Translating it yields CASSPVPGDSPLHF.

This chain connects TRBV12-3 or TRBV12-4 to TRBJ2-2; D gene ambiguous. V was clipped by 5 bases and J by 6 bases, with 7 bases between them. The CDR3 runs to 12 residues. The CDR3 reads CASSLLPGELFF. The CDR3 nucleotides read TGTGCCAGCAGTCTATTACCCGGGGAGCTGTTTTTT.

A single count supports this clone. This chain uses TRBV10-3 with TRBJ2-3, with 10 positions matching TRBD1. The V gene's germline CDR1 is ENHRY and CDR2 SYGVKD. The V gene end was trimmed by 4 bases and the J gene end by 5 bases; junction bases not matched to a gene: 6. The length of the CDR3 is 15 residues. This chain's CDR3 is CAISGRQGAGDTQYF. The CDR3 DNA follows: TGTGCCATCAGTGGCAGACAGGGGGCGGGAGATACGCAGTATTTT.

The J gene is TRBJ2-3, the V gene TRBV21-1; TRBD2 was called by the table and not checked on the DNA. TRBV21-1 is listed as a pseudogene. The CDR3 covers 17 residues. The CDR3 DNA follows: TGTGCCAGCAGCAAATCCCTAGCGGGGTGGGGCACAGATACGCAGTATTTT. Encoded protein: CASSKSLAGWGTDTQYF.

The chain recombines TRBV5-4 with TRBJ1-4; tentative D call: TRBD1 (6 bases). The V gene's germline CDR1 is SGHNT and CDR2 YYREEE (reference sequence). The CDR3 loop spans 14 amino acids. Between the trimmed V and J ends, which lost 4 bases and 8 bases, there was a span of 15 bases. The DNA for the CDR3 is TGTGCCAGCAGCACCGGGACATTAGGAGAAAAACTGTTTTTT. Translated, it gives CASSTGTLGEKLFF.

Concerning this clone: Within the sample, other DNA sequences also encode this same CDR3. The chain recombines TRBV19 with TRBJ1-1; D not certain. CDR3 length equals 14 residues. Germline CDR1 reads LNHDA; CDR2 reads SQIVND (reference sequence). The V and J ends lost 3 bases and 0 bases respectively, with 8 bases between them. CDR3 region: CASSIGAVNTEAFF. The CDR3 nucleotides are TGTGCCAGTAGTATTGGAGCGGTGAACACTGAAGCTTTCTTT.

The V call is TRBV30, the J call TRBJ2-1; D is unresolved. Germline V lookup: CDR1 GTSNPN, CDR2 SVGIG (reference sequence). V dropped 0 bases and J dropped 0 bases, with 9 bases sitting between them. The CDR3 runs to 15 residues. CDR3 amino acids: CAWSVPSSSYNEQFF. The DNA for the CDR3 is TGTGCCTGGAGTGTCCCTTCTAGCTCCTACAATGAGCAGTTCTTC.

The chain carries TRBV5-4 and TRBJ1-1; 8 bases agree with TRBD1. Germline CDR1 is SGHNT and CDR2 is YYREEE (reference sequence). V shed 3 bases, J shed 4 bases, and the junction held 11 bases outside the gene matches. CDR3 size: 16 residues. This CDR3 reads CASSSRDRLWGTEAFF. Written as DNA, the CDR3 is TGTGCCAGCAGCTCCCGGGACAGGCTGTGGGGCACTGAAGCTTTCTTT.

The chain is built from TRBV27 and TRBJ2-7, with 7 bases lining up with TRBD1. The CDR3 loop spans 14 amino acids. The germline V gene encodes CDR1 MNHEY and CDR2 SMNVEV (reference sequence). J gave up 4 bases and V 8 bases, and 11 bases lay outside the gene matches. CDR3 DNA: TGTGCCAGCGGAAACAGGGGCATATTTTACGAGCAGTACTTC. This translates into CASGNRGIFYEQYF.

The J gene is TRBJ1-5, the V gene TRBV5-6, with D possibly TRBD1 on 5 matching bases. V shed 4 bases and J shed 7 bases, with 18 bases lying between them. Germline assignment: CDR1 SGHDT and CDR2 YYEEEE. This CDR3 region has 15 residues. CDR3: CASSPRPGAGQPQHF. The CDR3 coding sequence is TGTGCCAGCAGCCCCCGGCCTGGGGCAGGGCAGCCCCAGCATTTT. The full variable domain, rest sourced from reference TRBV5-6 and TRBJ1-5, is DAGVTQSPTHLIKTRGQQVTLRCSPKSGHDTVSWYQQALGQGPQFIFQYYEEEERQRGNFPDRFSGHQFPNYSSELNVNALLLGDSALYLCASSPRPGAGQPQHFGDGTRLSIL.

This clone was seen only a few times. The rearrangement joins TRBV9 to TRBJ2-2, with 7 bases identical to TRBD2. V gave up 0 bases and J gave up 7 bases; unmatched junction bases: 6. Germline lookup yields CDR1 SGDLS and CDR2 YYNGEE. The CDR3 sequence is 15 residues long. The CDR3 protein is CASSVVGEGGGELFF. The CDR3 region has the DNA TGTGCCAGCAGCGTAGTCGGGGAGGGCGGCGGGGAGCTGTTTTTT.

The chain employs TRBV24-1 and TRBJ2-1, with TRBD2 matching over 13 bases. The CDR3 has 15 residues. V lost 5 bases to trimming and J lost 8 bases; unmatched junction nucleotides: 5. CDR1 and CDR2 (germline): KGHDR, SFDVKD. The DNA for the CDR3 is TGTGCCACCAGTGCGACTAGCGGGGGGACGGATGAGCAGTTCTTC. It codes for CATSATSGGTDEQFF.

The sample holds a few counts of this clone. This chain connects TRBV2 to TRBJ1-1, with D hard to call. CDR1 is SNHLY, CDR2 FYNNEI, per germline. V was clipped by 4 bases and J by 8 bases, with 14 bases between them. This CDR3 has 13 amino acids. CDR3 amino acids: CASSVSMTLEAFF. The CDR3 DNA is TGTGCCAGCAGTGTATCCATGACTTTGGAAGCTTTCTTT.

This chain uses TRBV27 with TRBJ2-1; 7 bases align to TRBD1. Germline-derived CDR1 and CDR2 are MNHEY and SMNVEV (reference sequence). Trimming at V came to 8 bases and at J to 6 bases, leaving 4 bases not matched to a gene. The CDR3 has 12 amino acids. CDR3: CASRQGFNEQFF. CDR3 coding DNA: TGTGCCAGCCGACAGGGATTCAATGAGCAGTTCTTC.

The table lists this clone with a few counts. CDR3 protein: CASRQGRNSPLHF. In DNA form, the CDR3 reads TGTGCCAGCAGACAGGGGAGGAATTCACCCCTCCACTTT. The chain recombines TRBV7-2 with TRBJ1-6; 7 bases line up with TRBD1. With 6 bases clipped from V and 7 bases from J, the junction kept 3 bases outside the gene matches. CDR1 is SGHTA and CDR2 is FQGNSA in the germline V gene. This CDR3 has 13 amino acids.

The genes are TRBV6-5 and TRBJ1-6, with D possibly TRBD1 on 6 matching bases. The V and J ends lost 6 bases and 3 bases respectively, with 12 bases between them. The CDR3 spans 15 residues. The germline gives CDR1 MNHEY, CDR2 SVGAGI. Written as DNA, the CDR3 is TGTGCCAGCAGATGGCGGGGGCTCTATAATTCACCCCTCCACTTT. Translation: CASRWRGLYNSPLHF.

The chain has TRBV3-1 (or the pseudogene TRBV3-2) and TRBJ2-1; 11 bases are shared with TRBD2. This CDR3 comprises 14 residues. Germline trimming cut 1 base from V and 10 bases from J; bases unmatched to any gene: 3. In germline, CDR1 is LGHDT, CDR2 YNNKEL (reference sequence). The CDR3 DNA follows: TGTGCCAGCAGCCAAGTTCCTAGCGGGGGGGAGCAGTTCTTC. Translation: CASSQVPSGGEQFF.

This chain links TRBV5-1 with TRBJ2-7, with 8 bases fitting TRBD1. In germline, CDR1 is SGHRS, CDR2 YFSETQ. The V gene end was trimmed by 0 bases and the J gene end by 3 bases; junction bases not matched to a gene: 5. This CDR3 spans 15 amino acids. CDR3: CASSLVTGDSYEQYF. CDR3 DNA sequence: TGCGCCAGCAGCTTGGTGACAGGGGACAGCTACGAGCAGTACTTC.

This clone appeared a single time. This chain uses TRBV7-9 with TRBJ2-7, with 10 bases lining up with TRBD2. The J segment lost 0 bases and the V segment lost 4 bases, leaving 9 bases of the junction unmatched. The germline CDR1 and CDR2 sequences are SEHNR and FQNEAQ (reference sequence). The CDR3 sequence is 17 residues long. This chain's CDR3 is CASSSFSGRAYSYEQYF. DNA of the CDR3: TGTGCCAGCAGCTCTTTCAGCGGGAGGGCCTACTCCTACGAGCAGTACTTC. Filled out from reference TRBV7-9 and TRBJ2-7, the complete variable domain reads DTGVSQNPRHKITKRGQNVTFRCDPISEHNRLYWYRQTLGQGPEFLTYFQNEAQLEKSRLLSDRFSAERPKGSFSTLEIQRTEQGDSAMYLCASSSFSGRAYSYEQYFGPGTRLTVT.

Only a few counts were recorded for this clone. CDR3 protein: CASSPPPRFGNEQFF. CDR3 DNA: TGTGCCAGCAGCCCCCCTCCGAGGTTCGGGAATGAGCAGTTCTTC. The chain carries TRBV7-9 and TRBJ2-1, with D hard to call. The CDR3 runs 15 residues. CDR1 and CDR2 (germline): SEHNR, FQNEAQ (reference sequence). V lost 5 bases and J 7 bases, leaving 18 bases between the germline ends.

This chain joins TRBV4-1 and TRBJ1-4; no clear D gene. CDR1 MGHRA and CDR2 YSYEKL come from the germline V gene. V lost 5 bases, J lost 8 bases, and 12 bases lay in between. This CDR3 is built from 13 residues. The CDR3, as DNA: TGCGCCAGCAGCAGGGCGACGGGAGAAAAACTGTTTTTT. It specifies CASSRATGEKLFF.

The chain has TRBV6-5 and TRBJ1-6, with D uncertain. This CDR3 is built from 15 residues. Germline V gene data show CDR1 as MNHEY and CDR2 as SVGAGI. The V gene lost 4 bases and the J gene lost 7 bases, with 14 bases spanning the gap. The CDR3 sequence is CASSSNKRENSPLHF. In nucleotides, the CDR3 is TGTGCCAGCAGTTCGAACAAGAGGGAGAATTCACCCCTCCACTTT.